This T cell receptor beta chain originates from a study of cytomegalovirus exposure and HLA in healthy donors. PCR was performed using 60 Vbeta and 13 Jbeta primers. Only in-frame clones appear in the TCRdb table, and some are missing; sequencing was by immunoSEQ multiplex PCR. The data hold tens of thousands of clones, with roughly 80% observed a single time. General study results and limits: Listed as cytomegalovirus-associated were 150 to 200 TCR beta chains. Rarity marked most TCR sequences, yet some public TCRs occurred in many donors.

The CDR3 sequence is 15 residues long. The ends lost 4 bases at V and 13 bases at J; junction bases unmatched: 13. Germline CDR1 and CDR2: SGHNT and YYREEE (reference sequence). This clone was seen a few times. Its target is unknown. Sequencing was carried out using PBMCs. The chain recombines TRBV5-4 with TRBJ2-1; 11 bases fit TRBD1. The sequence was obtained from a woman aged 40 to 50 in good health and CMV-seronegative. CDR3 residues: CASSLGQGAYEVQFF. As DNA, the CDR3 is TGTGCCAGCAGCCTAGGACAGGGGGCGTACGAGGTACAGTTCTTC.